This TCR beta chain was found in a study of blood T cells in healthy people across ages. A second PCR of about 6 to 11 cycles used a sample-barcoded 5' primer and a J-beta primer mix. One entry per CDR3 protein results from TCRdb running MiXCR on the 5' RACE reads. Of roughly 680,000 distinct CDR3 sequences detected, 52% appear once; the ten largest clones hold approximately 12%. Study findings and constraints: Correlation between TCR beta diversity and naive T cell percentage was strong.

This clonotype was recorded at least ten times. Antigen unknown. Input material: blood. This clonotype was obtained from a woman older than 75 in good health.

This chain's CDR3 is CASKGLAGRDYNEQFF. In DNA form, the CDR3 reads TGTGCCAGCAAAGGACTAGCGGGACGGGATTACAATGAGCAGTTCTTC. V usage is TRBV6-5 and J usage is TRBJ2-1, with 12 bases fitting TRBD2. From germline, CDR1 is MNHEY and CDR2 SVGAGI. The CDR3 consists of 16 residues. V shed 7 bases and J 4 bases; nucleotides not matched to a gene: 8.